These T cell receptor beta chains were read from a single sample in a study of blood T cell repertoires in COVID-19. Produced via immunoSEQ multiplex PCR; TCRdb's table is partial and in-frame only. The data hold about 140,000 clones, with roughly 88% observed a single time. The sample comprised peripheral blood. These receptors all come from a man between 60 and 75 years old with active or convalescent COVID-19. CDR3s leave out the opening cysteine and the closing phenylalanine or tryptophan. Fields, in order: D gene, J gene, clone size, V gene, CDR3 protein. A D gene is named only where the DNA matches it firmly. The size of a clone is reported for some rows only, either as once, few or many, or as a class for expanded clones.

>NA|TRBJ1-1|NA|TRBV19
ASSIGGLNTEAF
>TRBD1|TRBJ2-1|NA|TRBV29-1
SVPTGGSYNEQF
>TRBD2|TRBJ2-1|NA|TRBV7-9
ASSLKNFGLEKSVEQF
>TRBD2|TRBJ2-1|NA|TRBV19
ASSKTSGRPYNEQF
>NA|TRBJ1-1|NA|TRBV4-3
ASSQLVGGPGNTEAF
>TRBD2|TRBJ2-1|NA|TRBV5-1
ASSARTSGGHNEQF
>NA|TRBJ1-2|NA|TRBV25-1
ASSPGFGYT
>TRBD1|TRBJ1-1|once|TRBV6-2/TRBV6-3
ASSYRPGQRAAEAF
>TRBD1|TRBJ1-2|few|TRBV4-3
ASSQDRGHGYT
>TRBD2|TRBJ2-5|NA|TRBV5-1
ASSPGLAGETQY
>NA|TRBJ1-1|NA|TRBV24-1
ATSDPGGTEAF
>NA|TRBJ1-1|NA|TRBV6-5
ASSYVPRGKNTEAF
>TRBD2|TRBJ2-1|NA|TRBV24-1
ATSDQSGGAGNEQF
>NA|TRBJ1-1|NA|TRBV19
ASSRRYEQGIGTEAF
>NA|TRBJ1-1|few|TRBV27
ASSSRAGYTEAF
>NA|TRBJ2-1|few|TRBV24-1
ATSGAGRAQNEQF
>NA|TRBJ1-1|NA|TRBV27
ASSLVGAEQNTEAF
>TRBD1|TRBJ2-1|once|TRBV29-1
SVRTGYLSSYNEQF
>TRBD1|TRBJ1-4|NA|TRBV7-6
ASSPGTATNEKLF
>TRBD1|TRBJ1-2|NA|TRBV19
ASSIFGTGSRYGYT
>NA|TRBJ1-1|few|TRBV7-8
ASSLGGTSRGNTEAF
>TRBD1|TRBJ1-2|NA|TRBV25-1
ASSKITVGTGGYYGYT
>NA|TRBJ1-2|NA|TRBV6-6
ASRDSDKTYGYT
>NA|TRBJ1-1|NA|TRBV6-5
ASRDYIPGNTEAF
>NA|TRBJ2-5|NA|TRBV10-1
ASSEGRHQETQY
>NA|TRBJ1-2|NA|TRBV27
ASSSPGSYGYT
>NA|TRBJ1-3|NA|TRBV18
ASSQTGQPSGNTIY
>TRBD2|TRBJ2-3|NA|TRBV9
ASSVGLAGVTDTQY
>TRBD2|TRBJ2-2|NA|TRBV9
ASSVSRLAGAITGELF
>NA|TRBJ2-7|NA|TRBV6-2/TRBV6-3
ASRPPGSYEQY
>NA|TRBJ1-2|NA|TRBV10-3
AISESGRTNYGYT
>NA|TRBJ2-1|NA|TRBV24-1
ATSDLRGNEQF
>NA|TRBJ1-1|NA|TRBV12-3/TRBV12-4
ASSPQGSAEAF
>TRBD1|TRBJ1-2|NA|TRBV5-4
ASSYDRGRLYGYT
>NA|TRBJ1-1|NA|TRBV14
ASSQAGRVMNTEAF
>NA|TRBJ1-5|NA|TRBV20-1
SASTGTHQPQH
>NA|TRBJ2-2|NA|TRBV7-8
ASSPGLSGYTNTGELF
>NA|TRBJ1-5|few|TRBV5-1
ASSFYSNQPQH
>NA|TRBJ1-1|NA|TRBV6-1
ASSETGSYTEAF
>TRBD1|TRBJ1-1|NA|TRBV4-3
ASSQDWGNRGVGTEAF
>TRBD1|TRBJ1-1|NA|TRBV14
ASSQAYRGTEAF
>TRBD1|TRBJ2-1|NA|TRBV11-2
ASSLLAHRDRARLWF
>NA|TRBJ2-1|NA|TRBV28
ASSITGMLEF
>TRBD1|TRBJ1-1|NA|TRBV7-2
ASSYSGGRTEAF
>NA|TRBJ2-7|NA|TRBV5-6
ASSLRRIYEQY
>NA|TRBJ1-1|few|TRBV3-1/TRBV3-2
ASSHDSPSTEAF
>NA|TRBJ1-1|NA|TRBV5-6
ASNTNPNTEAF
>TRBD1|TRBJ1-6|NA|TRBV4-3
ASSQAPGQGYNSPLH
>NA|TRBJ1-1|NA|TRBV6-5
ASRSDSMNTEAF
>NA|TRBJ1-4|few|TRBV19
ASSMGVATNEKLF
>NA|TRBJ2-3|NA|TRBV19
ASSIQQGQTDTQY
>TRBD2|TRBJ2-1|NA|TRBV28
ASSLLFSGRNEQF
>TRBD2|TRBJ2-1|NA|TRBV5-4
ASRSKQRLAGGPVEQF
>NA|TRBJ2-1|NA|TRBV6-4
ASSDSGGRSYNEQF